This entry lists 12 T cell receptor beta chains sequenced from one sample in a study of early T cells in non-severe SARS-CoV-2 infection (dated by TCRdb to the early 2020s). The receptor library was made with 5' RACE. TCRdb names NextSeq 500 as the instrument used. In-frame beta chains were kept once TCRdb had trimmed the public reads at Q25 with fastp and called clones with MiXCR. Every CDR3 protein is listed once, alongside the most common genes and DNA of its rows. A total of around 50,000 distinct CDR3 sequences appear in this sample, 9.1% of them only once. The ten largest clones represent 4.2% of the sample. Sequencing was done on a sample of whole blood. These receptors originate from an adult who was a healthcare worker with PCR-confirmed SARS-CoV-2 infection or an uninfected control (not recorded which).

Many counts were recorded for this clonotype. V usage is TRBV3-1 and J usage is TRBJ2-3, with a weak D call TRBD2 (5 bases). CDR3 length: 14 amino acids. V was trimmed by 4 bases and J by 5 bases, leaving 13 bases between them. Germline-derived CDR1 and CDR2 are LGHDT and YNNKEL (reference sequence). CDR3 bases: TGTGCCAGCAGCCCCCGATCGGCGGGAGATACGCAGTATTTT. Translation gives CASSPRSAGDTQYF.

The chain couples TRBV5-4 to TRBJ2-1, with TRBD1 identical over 9 bases. The CDR3 spans 15 residues. Trimming cost V 4 bases and J 3 bases; bases outside gene matches: 5. Germline-derived CDR1 and CDR2 are SGHNT and YYREEE (reference sequence). CDR3 in DNA: TGTGCCAGCAGCACACAGGGGGCGCACTACAATGAGCAGTTCTTC. It yields the protein CASSTQGAHYNEQFF.

The CDR3 protein is CASTRQWPNYGYTF. In nucleotides, the CDR3 is TGCGCCAGCACCCGACAGTGGCCTAACTATGGCTACACCTTC. The chain joins TRBV10-2 to TRBJ1-2; D might be TRBD1 (5 bases). The CDR3 totals 14 residues. Between the trimmed V and J ends, which lost 7 bases and 0 bases, there was a span of 12 bases. The germline CDR1 and CDR2 sequences are WSHSY and SAAADI.

This clonotype was detected ten times or more. V is TRBV7-3 and J is TRBJ1-2; 11 nucleotides match TRBD1. Germline V CDR1 and CDR2: SGHTA, FQGTGA. V shed 5 bases, J shed 4 bases, and the junction held 6 bases outside the gene matches. This CDR3 has 15 residues. The CDR3 reads CASSHIGQGAYGYTF. CDR3 bases: TGTGCCAGCAGCCATATAGGACAGGGGGCCTATGGCTACACCTTC. The full variable domain, completed using reference TRBV7-3 and TRBJ1-2, is GAGVSQTPSNKVTEKGKYVELRCDPISGHTALYWYRQSLGQGPEFLIYFQGTGAADDSGLPNDRFFAVRPEGSVSTLKIQRTERGDSAVYLCASSHIGQGAYGYTFGSGTRLTVV.

This clonotype was counted many times. The chain carries TRBV5-1 and TRBJ2-7; maybe TRBD1 (6 bases). CDR3 length: 14 amino acids. The V end lost 4 bases, the J end lost 4 bases, and 15 bases lay between the germline ends. Germline V gene lookup returns CDR1 SGHRS and CDR2 YFSETQ. This chain's CDR3 is CASSQDSNSYEQYF. CDR3 DNA sequence: TGCGCCAGCAGCCAGGACAGTAACTCGTACGAGCAGTACTTC.

This clonotype was recorded many times. The chain joins TRBV6-4 to TRBJ1-5, with a possible D match to TRBD1 (6 bases). The CDR3 has 18 amino acids. V was clipped by 2 bases and J by 0 bases, with 17 bases between them. The V gene's germline CDR1 is MRHNA and CDR2 SNTAGT. This CDR3 is CASSDGVGDNYSNQPQHF. The DNA of the CDR3 is TGTGCCAGCAGTGACGGCGTGGGGGACAATTATAGCAATCAGCCCCAGCATTTT.

This clonotype was counted at least ten times. The CDR3 reads CSARREAYEQYF. The CDR3, as DNA: TGCAGTGCAAGGCGAGAGGCCTACGAGCAGTACTTC. The chain is built from TRBV20-1 and TRBJ2-7; D not certain. CDR3 size: 12 residues. CDR1 is DFQATT, CDR2 SNEGSKA, per germline (reference sequence). With 6 bases removed from V and 2 bases from J, the gap between germline ends came to 11 bases.

This clonotype appeared a few times. This chain links TRBV27 with TRBJ2-1; 10 nucleotides agree with TRBD2. Germline V gives CDR1 MNHEY, CDR2 SMNVEV (reference sequence). The CDR3 runs to 15 residues. Trimming took 2 bases from V and 8 from J; bases not matched to a gene: 6. In nucleotides, the CDR3 is TGTGCCAGCAGTTTAGGCCTAGCGGGGGTCTATGAGCAGTTCTTC. Translating it yields CASSLGLAGVYEQFF.

This clonotype was picked up many times. The chain carries TRBV7-9 and TRBJ2-1, with TRBD2 as a possible D gene (6 bases). V was trimmed by 1 base and J by 3 bases, leaving 16 bases between them. Germline-derived CDR1 and CDR2 are SEHNR and FQNEAQ (reference sequence). The CDR3 runs to 17 residues. The DNA of the CDR3 is TGTGCCAGCAGCTTAGGAGGGCGCGGGGTTAGCTACAATGAGCAGTTCTTC. The encoded protein is CASSLGGRGVSYNEQFF. Together with reference TRBV7-9 and TRBJ2-1, the CDR3 gives the full variable domain: DTGVSQNPRHKITKRGQNVTFRCDPISEHNRLYWYRQTLGQGPEFLTYFQNEAQLEKSRLLSDRFSAERPKGSFSTLEIQRTEQGDSAMYLCASSLGGRGVSYNEQFFGPGTRLTVL.

This clonotype was seen many times. The rearrangement uses TRBV5-1 and TRBJ1-1, with TRBD1 as a possible D gene (5 bases). With 4 bases removed from V and 5 bases from J, the gap between germline ends came to 15 bases. CDR1 and CDR2 from the germline V gene are SGHRS and YFSETQ. The CDR3 sequence is 14 residues long. The CDR3 DNA reads as TGCGCCAGCAGCACACACGTCTGGGGGACTGAAGCTTTCTTT. Translated: CASSTHVWGTEAFF.

This clonotype was detected ten times or more. The CDR3 sequence is CSASAGWIYNEQFF. CDR3 nucleotides: TGCAGTGCTAGTGCAGGGTGGATTTACAATGAGCAGTTCTTC. The chain combines TRBV20-1 with TRBJ2-1; tentative D call: TRBD1 (5 bases). CDR1 and CDR2 from the germline V gene are DFQATT and SNEGSKA (reference sequence). Trimming removed 3 bases at V and 4 bases at J, with 13 bases between. This CDR3 is built from 14 residues.

At least ten counts were recorded for this clonotype. For the CDR3, the DNA is TGTGCCAGCAGCTCGGACAGGGGGCCCAGGAGTACCATATATTTT. Its protein is CASSSDRGPRSTIYF. V usage is TRBV6-6 and J usage is TRBJ1-3; TRBD1 agrees at 11 bases. Germline assignment: CDR1 MNHNY and CDR2 SVGAGI (reference sequence). The CDR3 is made up of 15 amino acids. Trimming cost V 6 bases and J 10 bases; bases outside gene matches: 11.